This T cell receptor (beta chain) appears in the sequencing data of a study of blood T cell repertoires in COVID-19. By sample fraction, this clone is medium-sized. This sample also contains other DNA sequences that code for the same CDR3. Sequencing was performed with immunoSEQ multiplex PCR; in TCRdb, only in-frame clones are kept and a portion is missing. This repertoire shows 25,000 to 30,000 clones, 85% to 90% found once; its top ten account for roughly 9.1%. From germline, CDR1 is MDHEN and CDR2 SYDVKM. V was shortened by 8 bases and J by 7 bases, with 18 bases between the two germline ends. The CDR3 spans 13 residues.

This TCR derives from a man aged 60 to 75 with acute or convalescent COVID-19. The gene calls are TRBV28 and TRBJ2-7; D is possibly TRBD2 (7 bases). The specimen was peripheral blood. This CDR3 reads CASLSRGRGEQYF. In nucleotides, the CDR3 is TGTGCCAGCCTTTCCCGGGGGCGGGGGGAGCAGTACTTC.